What follows are 5 T cell receptor beta chains derived from one specimen sequenced in a study of T cell responses to AZD1222 COVID-19 vaccine. Data came from immunoSEQ multiplex PCR; TCRdb stores just in-frame clones and leaves some out. This sample has approximately 90,000 clones; around 90% occur once, and the top ten carry about an eighth. Specimen: peripheral blood, collected on day 0 of AZD1222 vaccination. These TCRs come from an adult in good health.

The V and J genes are TRBV7-2 and TRBJ2-7; TRBD1 agrees at 10 bases. The V and J ends lost 4 bases and 5 bases, in that order; junction bases with no gene match: 2. Looked up from germline, CDR1 is SGHTA and CDR2 is FQGNSA. There are 13 residues in the CDR3. In DNA form, the CDR3 reads TGTGCCAGCAGCTCGGGGACAGGGGACGAGCAGTACTTC. Protein: CASSSGTGDEQYF. The entire variable domain, with the rest obtained from reference TRBV7-2 and TRBJ2-7, is as follows: GAGVSQSPSNKVTEKGKDVELRCDPISGHTALYWYRQSLGQGLEFLIYFQGNSAPDKSGLPSDRFSAERTGGSVSTLTIQRTQQEDSAVYLCASSSGTGDEQYFGPGTRLTVT.

This chain links TRBV6-5 with TRBJ1-6; possibly TRBD1 for D (6 bases). V was shortened by 6 bases and J by 6 bases, with 9 bases between the two germline ends. CDR1 and CDR2 from the germline V gene are MNHEY and SVGAGI. The CDR3 has 13 residues. CDR3 bases: TGTGCCAGCAGCGGACAGACTAATTCACCCCTCCACTTT. Translated, it gives CASSGQTNSPLHF.

The V gene is TRBV19, the J gene TRBJ1-1; unclear D gene. This CDR3 is 14 amino acids long. Germline-derived CDR1 and CDR2 are LNHDA and SQIVND (reference sequence). V lost 4 bases, J lost 0 bases, and 9 bases lay in between. This chain's CDR3 is CASSTALLNTEAFF. CDR3 DNA sequence: TGTGCCAGTAGTACAGCCTTATTGAACACTGAAGCTTTCTTT. Filled out from reference TRBV19 and TRBJ1-1, the complete variable domain reads DGGITQSPKYLFRKEGQNVTLSCEQNLNHDAMYWYRQDPGQGLRLIYYSQIVNDFQKGDIAEGYSVSREKKESFPLTVTSAQKNPTAFYLCASSTALLNTEAFFGQGTRLTVV.

The chain couples TRBV21-1 to TRBJ2-1. TRBV21-1 counts as a pseudogene. The length of the CDR3 is 13 residues. The CDR3 here is CASSKEMYNEQFF. CDR3 coding DNA: TGTGCCAGCAGCAAAGAGATGTACAATGAGCAGTTCTTC.

The chain recombines TRBV7-9 with TRBJ1-2; D call uncertain. The germline V and J ends were trimmed by 1 base and 6 bases, with 6 bases remaining between them. Germline CDR1 SEHNR, CDR2 FQNEAQ (reference sequence). This CDR3 is 12 amino acids long. CDR3 amino acids: CASSLEFHGYTF. The CDR3 region has the DNA TGTGCCAGCAGCTTAGAATTCCATGGCTACACCTTC.